A single sample is the source of the 20 T cell receptor beta chains below, sequenced in a study of blood T cell repertoires in COVID-19. The protocol was immunoSEQ multiplex PCR, while the TCRdb copy is restricted to in-frame clones and leaves out a portion. This sample yields 200,000 to 250,000 clones, of which 70% to 90% are seen a single time; around 2.9% belongs to the top ten. Sequenced input: peripheral blood. The receptors come from a man between 45 and 60 years old who had recovered from COVID-19.

The V gene is TRBV28, the J gene TRBJ1-1; D gene unclear. Germline V gene lookup returns CDR1 MDHEN and CDR2 SYDVKM. V shed 9 bases and J shed 7 bases, with 12 bases lying between them. This CDR3 has 11 residues. Here the CDR3 DNA reads TGTGCCAGTGGCAATCTTTTTGAAGCTTTCTTT. Its translation is CASGNLFEAFF.

The chain links TRBV28 to TRBJ1-2, with D possibly being TRBD1 (5 bases). Trimming stripped 5 bases from V and 2 bases from J, with 9 bases between. This CDR3 has 13 amino acids. Germline CDR1 MDHEN, CDR2 SYDVKM. In nucleotides, the CDR3 is TGTGCCAGCAGTCCGGGACTAAACTATGGCTACACCTTC. Translation: CASSPGLNYGYTF.

This sequence joins TRBV21-1 and TRBJ1-1; the table's D call, TRBD1, has no DNA check behind it. TRBV21-1 is termed a pseudogene. There are 16 residues in the CDR3. CDR3 loop: CASRGAETGFMREAFF. DNA of the CDR3: TGTGCCAGCAGGGGGGCCGAGACAGGGTTCATGCGAGAAGCTTTCTTT.

This sequence joins TRBV28 and TRBJ2-2; no clear D gene. V was trimmed by 5 bases and J by 6 bases, leaving 19 bases between them. Germline V CDR1 and CDR2: MDHEN, SYDVKM. The CDR3 is made up of 16 amino acids. The CDR3 nucleotides read TGTGCCAGCAGTGACGCTTCGAGCTCCGGAGCCGGGGAGCTGTTTTTT. The encoded protein is CASSDASSSGAGELFF.

The chain couples TRBV27 to TRBJ2-7; 10 bases agree with TRBD2. CDR3 length: 15 residues. Germline assignment: CDR1 MNHEY and CDR2 SMNVEV (reference sequence). V trimming: 5 bases; J trimming: 2 bases; junction bases outside the gene matches: 6. The CDR3: CASSPLAGAAYEQYF. CDR3 bases: TGTGCCAGCAGTCCTCTAGCGGGAGCGGCCTACGAGCAGTACTTC.

Here the CDR3 reads CASSILRFGQRGNSNQPQHF. Written as DNA, the CDR3 is TGTGCCAGTAGTATTCTGCGGTTCGGACAGAGGGGCAATAGCAATCAGCCCCAGCATTTT. The V gene is TRBV19, the J gene TRBJ1-5; D possibly corresponds to TRBD1 (6 bases). V lost 3 bases to trimming and J lost 0 bases, with 24 bases between them. The CDR3 has 20 amino acids. Looked up from germline, CDR1 is LNHDA and CDR2 is SQIVND (reference sequence).

The chain couples TRBV19 to TRBJ2-5, with a possible D match to TRBD2 (5 bases). Germline assignment: CDR1 LNHDA and CDR2 SQIVND (reference sequence). V was shortened by 2 bases and J by 3 bases, with 16 bases between the two germline ends. The CDR3 runs to 16 residues. The CDR3 sequence is CASSIRGQEIKETQYF. CDR3 DNA: TGTGCCAGTAGTATAAGAGGGCAGGAGATAAAAGAGACCCAGTACTTC.

This rearrangement joins TRBV28 to TRBJ2-7; the D gene is possibly TRBD1 (5 bases). This CDR3 spans 13 amino acids. Trimming left V 6 bases short and J 0 bases short, with 9 bases between. Germline V CDR1 and CDR2: MDHEN, SYDVKM. Here the CDR3 reads CASRKGASYEQYF. For the CDR3, the DNA is TGTGCCAGCAGAAAAGGGGCCTCCTACGAGCAGTACTTC.

V and J are TRBV5-6 and TRBJ2-2; TRBD2 aligns across 9 bases. Germline CDR1 and CDR2: SGHDT and YYEEEE. The CDR3 has 16 residues. Trimming cost V 5 bases and J 3 bases; bases outside gene matches: 8. This chain's CDR3 is CASSPNSGGYTGELFF. The CDR3 bases are TGTGCCAGCAGTCCCAATAGCGGGGGTTACACCGGGGAGCTGTTTTTT. The variable domain in full, completed from reference TRBV5-6 and TRBJ2-2, reads DAGVTQSPTHLIKTRGQQVTLRCSPKSGHDTVSWYQQALGQGPQFIFQYYEEEERQRGNFPDRFSGHQFPNYSSELNVNALLLGDSALYLCASSPNSGGYTGELFFGEGSRLTVL.

The chain uses TRBV6-5 and TRBJ2-7, with 7 bases identical to TRBD2. Trimming at V came to 8 bases and at J to 0 bases, leaving 10 bases not matched to a gene. The CDR3 covers 15 residues. Per the germline V gene, CDR1 is MNHEY and CDR2 is SVGAGI. The CDR3 is CASHFGGGGSYEQYF. CDR3 nucleotides: TGTGCCAGCCATTTTGGGGGGGGTGGCTCCTACGAGCAGTACTTC.

The chain uses TRBV24-1 and TRBJ2-2, with a possible D match to TRBD1 (5 bases). V lost 6 bases, J lost 1 base, and 8 bases lay in between. The CDR3 is 14 residues long. The germline V gene encodes CDR1 KGHDR and CDR2 SFDVKD. Here the CDR3 reads CATSHGQNTGELFF. The CDR3 DNA reads TGTGCCACCAGTCACGGACAGAACACCGGGGAGCTGTTTTTT.

The chain joins TRBV19 to TRBJ2-2, with 9 bases identical to TRBD1. The CDR3 spans 16 residues. V trimming: 3 bases; J trimming: 6 bases; junction bases outside the gene matches: 8. Germline loops: CDR1 LNHDA, CDR2 SQIVND (reference sequence). The CDR3 DNA is TGTGCCAGTAGTATGGGACAGGGCAGGAAGGCCGGGGAGCTGTTTTTT. Protein sequence: CASSMGQGRKAGELFF.

This chain uses TRBV3-1 (or the pseudogene TRBV3-2) with TRBJ1-5; perhaps TRBD1 as D (5 bases). V was pared by 3 bases and J by 1 base, with 10 bases between. The CDR3 loop spans 15 amino acids. Germline-derived CDR1 and CDR2 are LGHDT and YNNKEL (reference sequence). The CDR3, as DNA: TGTGCCAGCAGCCACGGGGCGGGGAGCAATCAGCCCCAGCATTTT. Amino acid sequence: CASSHGAGSNQPQHF.

The J gene is TRBJ2-5, the V gene TRBV5-5; the match to TRBD2 covers 9 bases. This CDR3 has 16 amino acids. V dropped 0 bases and J dropped 6; count of bases not matched to a gene: 9. Germline V gives CDR1 SGHKS, CDR2 YYEKEE (reference sequence). CDR3 in amino acids: CASSLAGGRVRQTQYF. DNA for the CDR3: TGTGCCAGCAGCTTGGCCGGCGGGAGGGTCCGGCAGACCCAGTACTTC.

J is TRBJ1-1 and V is TRBV10-1; no definite D call. Germline V gene lookup returns CDR1 WNHNN and CDR2 SYGVQD (reference sequence). This CDR3 has 12 residues. Trimming cost V 4 bases and J 6 bases, with 9 bases left between them. CDR3 DNA sequence: TGCGCCAGCAGTGTTCCCGGGGCTGAAGCTTTCTTT. Translation gives CASSVPGAEAFF.

This clone was counted only a few times. The J gene is TRBJ1-2, the V gene TRBV2; 7 nucleotides align to TRBD1. Germline CDR1 is SNHLY and CDR2 is FYNNEI. The CDR3 is 12 amino acids. J was trimmed by 7 bases and V by 5 bases; bases with no gene match: 4. CDR3 in amino acids: CASSPGGTGYTF. In DNA, the CDR3 is TGTGCCAGCAGTCCAGGGGGTACTGGCTACACCTTC. The complete variable domain, with remaining parts taken from reference TRBV2 and TRBJ1-2, reads EPEVTQTPSHQVTQMGQEVILRCVPISNHLYFYWYRQILGQKVEFLVSFYNNEISEKSEIFDDQFSVERPDGSNFTLKIRSTKLEDSAMYFCASSPGGTGYTFGSGTRLTVV.

This chain uses TRBV11-2 with TRBJ1-2; possibly TRBD1 for D (6 bases). Germline CDR1 and CDR2: SGHAT and FQNNGV. The CDR3 has 15 residues. V was shortened by 2 bases and J by 7 bases, with 17 bases between the two germline ends. The CDR3 sequence: CASSLRPGSRGGYTF. DNA of the CDR3: TGTGCCAGCAGCTTAAGGCCTGGATCCAGGGGTGGCTACACCTTC.

This clone appeared once. One end of the junction is discordant with germline, which a read error may explain. The rearrangement uses TRBV4-2 and TRBJ1-4, with 7 bases matching TRBD1. Germline CDR1 is LGHNA and CDR2 is YNFKEQ. The CDR3 length is 18 residues. Here the CDR3 DNA reads TGTGCCAGCAGTCAAGGAAGGGGGCAGCGAGAAACTAATGAAAAACTGTTTTTT. Its translation is CASSQGRGQRETNEKLFF.

The rearrangement links TRBV6-5 to TRBJ2-3; tentative D call: TRBD2 (6 bases). V lost 0 bases to trimming and J lost 8 bases, with 15 bases between them. CDR3 length: 15 amino acids. Germline V gene sequence: CDR1 MNHEY, CDR2 SVGAGI. CDR3 nucleotides: TGTGCCAGCAGTTACTCCGAGCGGGCCTCCACTACGCAGTATTTT. Translating it yields CASSYSERASTTQYF.

This clone has just one count. The chain combines TRBV12-3 or TRBV12-4 with TRBJ2-1; TRBD1 is a possible D gene (5 bases). Trimming stripped 7 bases from V and 8 bases from J, with 12 bases between. This CDR3 region has 12 residues. The CDR3 protein is CASTHQGDEQFF. In DNA, the CDR3 is TGTGCCAGCACTCACCAAGGGGATGAGCAGTTCTTC.